This T cell receptor (beta chain) was recorded in a study of blood T cell repertoires in COVID-19. Study at large: Spain, Italy and the United States supplied samples that represented acute and convalescent COVID-19. The cDNA or gDNA used as material had been derived from T cells, B-cell-depleted T cells, or PBMCs.

There are 15 residues in the CDR3. V was shortened by 5 bases and J by 3 bases, with 16 bases between the two germline ends. Germline-derived CDR1 and CDR2 are MDHEN and SYDVKM. Original handling: Estimated nucleated cell counts came from reference gene primer amplification. Only in-frame clones appear in the TCRdb table, and some are missing; sequencing was by immunoSEQ multiplex PCR. V and J calls and clone size are given by that table; D and trimming were obtained from the DNA. The sample holds around 130,000 clones, 85% to 90% seen once. Sequencing was done on a sample of peripheral blood. The sequence was collected from a man between 70 and 80 years old with active COVID-19. V is TRBV28 and J is TRBJ1-2, with a tentative D call TRBD1 (6 bases). The CDR3 is CASSGNGPGDYGYTF. Written as DNA, the CDR3 is TGTGCCAGCAGTGGAAACGGGCCAGGGGACTATGGCTACACCTTC.